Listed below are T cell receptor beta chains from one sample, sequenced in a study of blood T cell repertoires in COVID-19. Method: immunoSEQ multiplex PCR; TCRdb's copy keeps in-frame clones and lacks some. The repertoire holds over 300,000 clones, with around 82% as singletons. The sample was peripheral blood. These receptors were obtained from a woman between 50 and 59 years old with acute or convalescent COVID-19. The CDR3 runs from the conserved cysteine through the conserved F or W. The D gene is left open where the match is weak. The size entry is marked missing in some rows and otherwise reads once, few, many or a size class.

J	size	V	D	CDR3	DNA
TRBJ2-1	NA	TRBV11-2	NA	CASSSKQGGFYNEQFF	TGTGCCAGCAGCTCTAAACAAGGGGGTTTCTACAATGAGCAGTTCTTC
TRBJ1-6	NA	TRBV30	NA	CAWSLRGSWNSPLHF	TGTGCCTGGAGTCTACGGGGATCGTGGAATTCACCCCTCCACTTT
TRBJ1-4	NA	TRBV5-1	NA	CASSSGFSSGEKLFF	TGCGCCAGCAGCTCCGGGTTTTCGTCTGGGGAAAAACTGTTTTTT
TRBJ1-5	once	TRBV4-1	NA	CASSQIQGQPQHF	TGCGCCAGCAGCCAAATTCAGGGGCAGCCCCAGCATTTT
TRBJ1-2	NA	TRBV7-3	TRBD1	CASSSPDRGHYGYTF	TGTGCCAGCAGCTCCCCAGACAGGGGGCACTATGGCTACACCTTC
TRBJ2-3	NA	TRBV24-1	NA	CATSDTTGDTDTQYF	TGTGCCACCAGTGATACAACAGGCGACACAGATACGCAGTATTTT
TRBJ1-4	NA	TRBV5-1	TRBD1	CASSSLGQRNEKLFF	TGCGCCAGCAGCTCGCTGGGACAGCGGAATGAAAAACTGTTTTTT
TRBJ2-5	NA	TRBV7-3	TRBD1	CASSLGTGGTETQYF	TGTGCCAGCAGCTTAGGGACAGGGGGCACAGAGACCCAGTACTTC
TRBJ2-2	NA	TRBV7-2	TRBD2	CASSSASGRPTGELFF	TGTGCCAGCAGCTCAGCTAGCGGGAGGCCCACCGGGGAGCTGTTTTTT
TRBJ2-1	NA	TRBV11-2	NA	CASSLMGGGDNEQFF	TGTGCCAGCAGCTTAATGGGCGGAGGAGACAATGAGCAGTTCTTC
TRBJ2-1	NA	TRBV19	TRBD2	CASSIVSGLAGVLDNEQFF	TGTGCCAGTAGTATAGTCTCGGGACTAGCGGGAGTTCTGGACAATGAGCAGTTCTTC
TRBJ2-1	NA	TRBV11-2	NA	CASSPSASLSYNEQFF	TGTGCCAGCAGCCCCTCCGCTAGCCTCTCCTACAATGAGCAGTTCTTC
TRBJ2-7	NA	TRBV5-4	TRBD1	CASSFPPRQGGRDEQYF	TGTGCCAGCAGCTTCCCCCCTCGACAGGGGGGCCGCGACGAGCAGTACTTC
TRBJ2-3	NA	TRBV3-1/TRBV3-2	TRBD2	CASSLAGSSDTQYF	TGTGCCAGCAGCCTAGCGGGGAGCTCAGATACGCAGTATTTT
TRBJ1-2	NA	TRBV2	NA	CASQGFNYGYTF	TGTGCCAGCCAGGGGTTTAACTATGGCTACACCTTC
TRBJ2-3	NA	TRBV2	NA	CASTSGGTDTQYF	TGTGCCAGCACATCGGGGGGCACAGATACGCAGTATTTT
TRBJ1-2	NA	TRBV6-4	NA	CASSDWGTNYGYTF	TGTGCCAGCAGTGACTGGGGCACTAACTATGGCTACACCTTC
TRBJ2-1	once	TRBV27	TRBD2	CASSLLAGGSRLDEQFF	TGTGCCAGCAGTTTACTAGCGGGAGGGTCCCGTCTCGATGAGCAGTTCTTC
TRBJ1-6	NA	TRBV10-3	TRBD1	CAISAGGGSNSPLHF	TGTGCCATCAGTGCAGGGGGCGGGTCTAATTCACCCCTCCACTTT
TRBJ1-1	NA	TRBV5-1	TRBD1	CASSLAGTGGRTEAFF	TGCGCCAGCAGCTTGGCCGGGACAGGGGGAAGGACTGAAGCTTTCTTT
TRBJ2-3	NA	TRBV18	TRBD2	CASSPLAGGSTDTQYF	TGTGCCAGCTCACCACTAGCGGGAGGAAGCACAGATACGCAGTATTTT
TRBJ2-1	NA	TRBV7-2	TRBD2	CASSLQLAGAPSGQFF	TGTGCCAGCAGCTTGCAACTAGCGGGGGCCCCGTCGGGGCAGTTCTTC
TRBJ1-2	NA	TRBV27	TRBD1	CASSFRYSSGQGPNYGYTF	TGTGCCAGCAGTTTTCGGTACTCCTCCGGACAGGGTCCTAACTATGGCTACACCTTC
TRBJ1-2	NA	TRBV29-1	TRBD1	CSVGGQGFGYTF	TGCAGCGTTGGGGGACAGGGGTTTGGCTACACCTTC
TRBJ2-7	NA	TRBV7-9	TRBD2	CASSPINAGGKSYEQYF	TGTGCCAGCAGCCCAATTAATGCGGGAGGAAAATCCTACGAGCAGTACTTC
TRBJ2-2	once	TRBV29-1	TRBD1	CSVDSDRGLPGELFF	TGCAGCGTCGATAGTGACAGGGGGTTGCCCGGGGAGCTGTTTTTT
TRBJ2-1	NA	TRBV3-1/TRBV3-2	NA	CASSQLASSYNEQFF	TGTGCCAGCAGCCAGTTAGCGAGCTCCTACAATGAGCAGTTCTTC
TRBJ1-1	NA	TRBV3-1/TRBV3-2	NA	CASSQGAATEAFF	TGTGCCAGCAGCCAAGGGGCCGCCACTGAAGCTTTCTTT
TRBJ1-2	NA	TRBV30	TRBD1	CAWIPGQGPQDDYTF	TGTGCCTGGATTCCGGGACAGGGGCCACAGGACGACTACACCTTC
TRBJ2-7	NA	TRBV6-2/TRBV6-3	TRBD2	CASSYVSGRVSYEQYF	TGTGCCAGCAGTTACGTGAGCGGGAGGGTGTCCTACGAGCAGTACTTC
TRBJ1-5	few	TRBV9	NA	CASSVQGGFRPQHF	TGTGCCAGCAGCGTCCAGGGAGGTTTTCGGCCCCAGCATTTT
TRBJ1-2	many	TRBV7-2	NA	CASSLGAGYGYTF	TGTGCCAGCAGCTTAGGGGCAGGATATGGCTACACCTTC
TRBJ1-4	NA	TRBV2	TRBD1	CASSVGTGSREKLFF	TGTGCCAGCAGTGTGGGGACAGGGAGCCGTGAAAAACTGTTTTTT
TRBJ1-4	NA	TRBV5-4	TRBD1	CASSPDRGLSEKLFF	TGTGCCAGCAGCCCCGACAGGGGGCTGAGTGAAAAACTGTTTTTT
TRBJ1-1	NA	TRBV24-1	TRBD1	CATTVHRGRNTEAFF	TGTGCCACCACAGTTCACAGGGGGCGGAACACTGAAGCTTTCTTT
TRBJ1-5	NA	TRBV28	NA	CAHSGSNQPQHF	TGTGCCCACTCCGGGAGCAATCAGCCCCAGCATTTT
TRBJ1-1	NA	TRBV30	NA	CAWSPGPGTEAFF	TGTGCCTGGAGTCCAGGTCCGGGGACTGAAGCTTTCTTT
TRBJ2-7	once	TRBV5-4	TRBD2	CASSSGGEPYEQYF	TGTGCCAGCAGCTCGGGGGGGGAGCCCTACGAGCAGTACTTC
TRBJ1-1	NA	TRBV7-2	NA	CASTTHGGTEAFF	TGTGCCAGCACCACGCACGGGGGAACTGAAGCTTTCTTT
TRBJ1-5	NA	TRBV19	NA	CASTPGGGNQPQHF	TGTGCCAGTACCCCAGGAGGGGGCAATCAGCCCCAGCATTTT
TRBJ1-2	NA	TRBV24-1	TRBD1	CATSDSRTGNYGYTF	TGTGCCACCAGTGATTCCAGGACAGGGAACTATGGCTACACCTTC
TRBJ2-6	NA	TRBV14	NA	CASSLRRGDRERSGANVLTF	TGTGCCAGCAGCCTGAGGAGGGGCGACAGGGAAAGGTCTGGGGCCAACGTCCTGACTTTC
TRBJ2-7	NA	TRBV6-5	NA	CASSQDSYEQYF	TGTGCCAGCAGTCAGGACAGCTACGAGCAGTACTTC
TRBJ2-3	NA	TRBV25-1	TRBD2	CASIPAGGTDTQYF	TGTGCCAGCATCCCCGCGGGGGGTACAGATACGCAGTATTTT
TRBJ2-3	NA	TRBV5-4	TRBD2	CASSIGLAGGPTDTQYF	TGTGCCAGCAGCATCGGACTAGCGGGAGGCCCCACAGATACGCAGTATTTT
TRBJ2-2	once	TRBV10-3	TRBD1	CAISGTGGTGELFF	TGTGCCATCAGTGGGACAGGGGGCACCGGGGAGCTGTTTTTT
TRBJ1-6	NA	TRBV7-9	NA	CASSLEGQGGVPLHF	TGTGCCAGCAGCTTAGAGGGACAAGGAGGCGTCCCCCTCCACTTT
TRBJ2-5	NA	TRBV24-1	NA	CATSDPTGTETQYF	TGTGCCACCAGTGACCCTACAGGGACAGAGACCCAGTACTTC
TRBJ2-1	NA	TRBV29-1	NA	CSAGGYEQFF	TGCAGCGCTGGGGGGTATGAGCAGTTCTTC
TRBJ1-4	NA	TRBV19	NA	CASSIGSAGEKLFF	TGTGCCAGTAGTATCGGCAGCGCGGGTGAAAAACTGTTTTTT
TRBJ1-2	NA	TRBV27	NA	CASSAREVYGYTF	TGTGCCAGCAGTGCCAGGGAGGTCTACGGCTACACCTTC
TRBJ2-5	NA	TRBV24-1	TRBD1	CATILQGSETQYF	TGTGCCACCATCTTACAGGGGAGCGAGACCCAGTACTTC
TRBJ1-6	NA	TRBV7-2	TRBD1	CASSVQPPGQGNSPLHF	TGTGCCAGCAGCGTACAACCACCGGGACAGGGCAATTCACCCCTCCACTTT
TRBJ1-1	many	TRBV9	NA	CASNPSGNGDWAFF	TGTGCCAGCAACCCTTCCGGGAACGGAGATTGGGCTTTCTTT
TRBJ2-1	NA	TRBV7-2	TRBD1	CASRYDRGYNEQFF	TGTGCCAGCAGATATGACAGGGGTTACAATGAGCAGTTCTTC
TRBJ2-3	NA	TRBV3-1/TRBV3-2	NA	CASSLNLDTQYF	TGTGCCAGCAGCCTCAACTTAGATACGCAGTATTTT